The 4 T cell receptor beta chains in this list originate from one sample, sequenced in a study of regulatory dendritic cells for organ transplantation. Libraries were prepared by immunoSEQ multiplex PCR; TCRdb keeps only in-frame clonotypes and omits some of them. The sample includes 20,000 to 25,000 clones, just under 75% seen only once; the top ten take just over 0.9%. The sequencing sample was made of memory CD4+ T cells from blood. Subset in this sample: CD45RO+ memory T cells. Every receptor here comes from a human donor in good health.

The genes are TRBV5-1 and TRBJ2-5; D gene ambiguous. V was pared by 4 bases and J by 5 bases, with 12 bases between. Germline lookup yields CDR1 SGHRS and CDR2 YFSETQ. The CDR3 is made up of 13 amino acids. The CDR3 bases are TGCGCCAGCAGCCGGGTTTCGGAGGAGACCCAGTACTTC. It specifies CASSRVSEETQYF.

This chain joins TRBV11-2 and TRBJ2-5; TRBD1 is a possible D gene (6 bases). CDR1 and CDR2 from the germline V gene are SGHAT and FQNNGV. V was shortened by 1 base and J by 6 bases, with 12 bases between the two germline ends. CDR3 size: 14 residues. The CDR3 sequence: CASSLGTGRQTQYF. For the CDR3, the DNA is TGTGCCAGCAGCTTAGGAACAGGGAGACAGACCCAGTACTTC.

The chain has TRBV9 and TRBJ2-3, with TRBD2 matching over 11 bases. Losses at the gene ends were 0 bases for V and 2 bases for J; bases not matched to a gene: 2. The germline V gene encodes CDR1 SGDLS and CDR2 YYNGEE. There are 16 residues in the CDR3. In DNA, the CDR3 is TGTGCCAGCAGCGTAGGTAGCGGGGGGGTCACAGATACGCAGTATTTT. This codes for CASSVGSGGVTDTQYF.

The rearrangement joins TRBV25-1 to TRBJ1-4; 7 bases line up with TRBD1. This CDR3 contains 15 residues. Unmatched junction bases numbered 4, after V lost 0 bases and J lost 6 bases. The germline V gene encodes CDR1 MGHDK and CDR2 SYGVNS. CDR3 sequence: CASSEYKGGDEKLFF. For the CDR3, the DNA is TGTGCCAGCAGTGAATATAAAGGGGGCGATGAAAAACTGTTTTTT.